This T cell receptor (beta chain) was profiled in a study of T cells in Graves' hyperthyroidism and ophthalmopathy (dated by TCRdb to the late 2010s). Background for the entire study: Peripheral blood was collected at initial diagnosis, before any treatment. To identify TCR V-J signatures that set the groups apart, the researchers used a discovery cohort of about a hundred patients, made up of some 41 with Graves' ophthalmopathy and some 60 with stable Graves' hyperthyroidism. Whether ophthalmopathy could be predicted prospectively was tested in an independent validation cohort made up of 18 hyperthyroidism patients plus 17 patients who later progressed to ophthalmopathy. The 90 or so discovery patients were randomly split 7:3 into training and test sets. In about 6 Graves' hyperthyroidism patients, the study also compared T-cell repertoires from thyroid tissue with T-cell repertoires from blood. Once sampling was done, hyperthyroidism patients were given methimazole at a starting dose of 30 mg daily, whereas ophthalmopathy patients were given high-dose intravenous methylprednisolone. TCR Vbeta CDR3 sequencing of fewer than 150 peripheral blood samples (about 45 ophthalmopathy, 75 to 85 hyperthyroidism and around 17 progressor patients) is reported in the paper. Summary of the overall study and its limitations: Most expanded thyroid clonotypes (frequency above 0.001) were also detected in blood, suggesting blood repertoires may reflect thyroid immune responses. No statistical method was used to set the sample size in advance, and investigators knew the group allocation. In validation, the model predicted progression to ophthalmopathy a median of approximately 6.6 months before onset, with around 70% sensitivity and roughly 79% specificity. A model built on a 13 V-J signature distinguished ophthalmopathy from stable hyperthyroidism, reaching about 88% sensitivity and about 81% specificity in cross-validation and 80%/75% in testing.

TCR beta CDR3 regions were amplified from RNA transcripts. A first-round RT-PCR of the TCR CDR3 used the HTBI primer set with the Qiagen OneStep RT-PCR kit. Libraries were constructed in a second round of multiplex PCR, after which size selection and purification were performed. Sequencing of the libraries was done on an Illumina HiSeq2000 using paired-end 100 bp reads. The authors' analysis ran thus. SOAPnuke was used to process the raw data, removing reads that contained adapters or uncalled bases, had a mean Phred below 15, or lacked an exact match to the constant primer or identifier. COPE v1.2.5 was used to merge high-quality paired reads, and clonotypes were defined as unique nucleotide sequences. MiTCR v1.1 was used to align clonotypes to the IMGT TRBV, TRBD and TRBJ reference segments. Analysis was restricted to V-J combinations with a frequency above 0.0001, which covered about 99% of repertoires. A TCS score was defined as the ratio of F50 (clonal expansion) to E x V (chaos), with BLOSUM62-based TCRdist applied between CDR3 peptides within each V-J. Welch's t-statistics and random forest reduced roughly 500 V-J features to roughly 13, which were used in a naive Bayes classifier (R e1071). TCRdb passed the public sequencing reads through fastp at Q25 and MiXCR, retaining productive beta sequences. Merged by CDR3 protein, the rows form single entries marked with the most common genes and DNA. The V and J calls come from TCRdb's annotation, not from the publication. A total of hundreds of thousands of distinct CDR3 sequences appear in this sample, more than 14% of them only once. About an eighth of the sample rests with the top ten.

In the ophthalmopathy patients, disease was moderately to severely active, with a Clinical Activity Score of 3 or more, a NOSPECS grade of 4 or more, and a duration of less than 3 months. The study excluded patients with uncontrolled infections, other autoimmune diseases, pregnancy or lactation. Clinical symptoms, serum thyroxine and TRAb, thyroid ultrasound, and orbital computed tomography formed the basis for the diagnoses. Ficoll-Paque density gradient centrifugation was used to isolate PBMCs from about 10 ml of fresh peripheral blood. Trizol reagent was used to extract total RNA, and RNA quality was then checked on an Agilent 2100 Bioanalyzer. This clonotype was seen at least ten times. This clone's antigen is unknown. No clone much larger than this one lies a single base away; base qualities are absent. Sample: blood. The source of this sequence is a woman aged 45-60 years with Graves' ophthalmopathy.

For the CDR3, the sequence is CASSQYSAPASYEQYF. The base sequence is TGTGCCAGCAGCCAATATAGCGCCCCAGCCTCATACGAGCAGTACTTC. The chain couples TRBV7-3 to TRBJ2-7; D gene: possibly TRBD2, on 5 matching bases. Including the terminal cysteine and phenylalanine, the CDR3 comprises 16 residues. Solely the CDR3 DNA is kept, with 48 bases framed from the first base. According to the germline V gene, CDR1 reads SGHTA and CDR2 reads FQGTGA. A distance of 21 bases separates the germline ends of V and J, which lose 5 bases and 4 bases respectively.